This T cell receptor (beta chain) was identified during a study of T cell responses to AZD1222 COVID-19 vaccine listed by TCRdb under 2021. With respect to the entire study: AZD1222 recipients given second doses at about 4 weeks or at about 12 weeks were pooled, since spike-specific TCR depth and breadth were not found to differ between the two schedules. TCR sequencing covered roughly 230 trial participants: nearly 210 given two doses of AZD1222 and some 25 given two doses of MenACWY control vaccine. Enrollment into the trials was organized by age into subgroups of 18-55, 56-69 and 70-plus years, and those subgroups contained approximately 150, 30 and 60 TCR-sequenced participants, respectively.

The CDR3 regions of human TCRbeta chains were analyzed by immunosequencing. Processing in the source paper ran as follows. TCRs in the repertoires were matched against a reference library of SARS-CoV-2-specific TCRs that had been generated with the MIRA antigen-specificity platform. Breadth was defined as the fraction of unique TCRs that were SARS-CoV-2-associated, and depth was defined as the fraction of total T cells that were SARS-CoV-2-associated. Using the MIRA data, every spike-specific TCR was mapped to the spike region that the TCR reacted to and assigned to either a CD4 or a CD8 class. Log10-transformed breadth and depth values were compared by one-way ANOVA with Sidak's multiple comparisons tests. TCRdb took this table from immuneACCESS and kept in-frame rearrangements with V and J called. Such tables lack part of the clones; where checked against another copy, unresolved V genes explain under half of the gap, and the rest is unexplained. V and J calls and clone size are copied from that table; D and trimming were computed from the DNA. The table for this sample lists 90,000 to 110,000 clones; 70% to 90% of them were counted only once. 2% to 3% of the sample is taken by the ten largest.

Points the paper makes about the study in general: Epitopes outside the regions mutated in the B.1.351 and B.1.1.7 variants were reportedly recognized by nearly half of the unique spike-specific TCRs. Participants were mostly white British and included more females than males, and it was suggested by the authors that clonal diversity may have been underestimated. The 56-69-year group was small, and its depth increase did not reach significance, likely because of low power. Conclusions about previously exposed vaccinees are limited, since just six AZD1222 recipients were seropositive for SARS-CoV-2 at baseline. Spike-specific TCR breadth and depth rose significantly after two AZD1222 doses compared with day 0 and with MenACWY recipients. Vaccine-associated CD4 TCRs spanned the whole spike protein, with dominant responses in regions 160-218 and 743-854. Because no day 14 peak-response samples were available, the repertoires could be characterized only after the peak T cell response.

This clone was seen only once. Its antigen is still unknown. Qualities for individual bases were not recorded, and no much larger clone is one base off. Sample time point, as interpreted from the label and publication: baseline before first vaccination. Vaccinee samples were obtained from the UK trials COV001 and COV002, which included a single-blind randomized controlled phase 2/3 trial of AZD1222 (ChAdOx1 nCoV-19) in healthy adults. Trial participant PBMC samples were collected at day 0 and day 28 after the second dose for TCRbeta chain sequencing. The receptor comes from an adult in good health. The sequencing used peripheral blood, collected on day 0 of AZD1222 vaccination.

CDR3 protein: CASSLISLSNTGELFF. The nucleotide sequence reads as follows: TGTGCCAGCAGCTTGATCAGTTTATCAAACACCGGGGAGCTGTTTTTT. This chain joins TRBV5-6 to TRBJ2-2; the D gene cannot be resolved reliably. The CDR3, from cysteine to phenylalanine, totals 16 residues. Only the CDR3 DNA stays, 48 bases, in frame from base 1. Looking up the germline V gene yields CDR1 SGHDT and CDR2 YYEEEE. V is cut by 1 base and J by 2 bases, and the space between the germline ends is 12 bases.